By proportion, the clone carrying this TCR beta chain is hyperexpanded. The data were produced by immunoSEQ multiplex PCR, yet TCRdb's version contains in-frame clones alone and is incomplete. The repertoire holds 760 or so clones, with approximately 49% as singletons. The data derive from a study of coeliac disease. Germline V gene sequence: CDR1 SGHRS, CDR2 YFSETQ. Trimming cost V 3 bases and J 1 base; bases outside gene matches: 3. The CDR3 consists of 14 residues. V usage is TRBV5-1 and J usage is TRBJ1-1, with 7 bases identical to TRBD1. Sequencing was carried out using intraepithelial lymphocytes from the gut. The TCR originated in a woman aged 45-65 years without celiac disease. The CDR3 DNA reads TGCGCCAGCAGCTCAACAGGGGCGAACACTGAAGCTTTCTTT. As protein: CASSSTGANTEAFF.